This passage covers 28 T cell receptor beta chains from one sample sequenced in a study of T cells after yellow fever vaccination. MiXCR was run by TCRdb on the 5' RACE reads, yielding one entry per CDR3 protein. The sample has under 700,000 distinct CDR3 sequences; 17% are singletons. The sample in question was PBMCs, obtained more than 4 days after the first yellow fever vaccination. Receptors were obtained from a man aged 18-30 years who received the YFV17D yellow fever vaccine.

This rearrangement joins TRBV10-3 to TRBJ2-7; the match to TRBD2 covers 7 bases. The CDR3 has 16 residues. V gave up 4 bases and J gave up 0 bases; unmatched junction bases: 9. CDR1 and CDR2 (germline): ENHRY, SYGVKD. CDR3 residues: CAISGDLAATSYEQYF. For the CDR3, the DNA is TGTGCCATCAGTGGGGATCTAGCGGCCACCTCCTACGAGCAGTACTTC.

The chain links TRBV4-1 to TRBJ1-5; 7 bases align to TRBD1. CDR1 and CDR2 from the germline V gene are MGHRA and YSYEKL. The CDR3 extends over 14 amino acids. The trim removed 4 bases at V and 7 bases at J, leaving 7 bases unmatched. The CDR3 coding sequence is TGCGCCAGCAGCCCGACAGGGCTCAGCCAGCCCCAGCATTTT. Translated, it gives CASSPTGLSQPQHF.

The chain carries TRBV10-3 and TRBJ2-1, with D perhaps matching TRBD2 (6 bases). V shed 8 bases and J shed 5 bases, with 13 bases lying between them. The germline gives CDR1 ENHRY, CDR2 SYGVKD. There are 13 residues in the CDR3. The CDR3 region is CAIRAGTHNEQFF. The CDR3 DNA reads TGTGCCATCCGTGCGGGGACCCACAATGAGCAGTTCTTC.

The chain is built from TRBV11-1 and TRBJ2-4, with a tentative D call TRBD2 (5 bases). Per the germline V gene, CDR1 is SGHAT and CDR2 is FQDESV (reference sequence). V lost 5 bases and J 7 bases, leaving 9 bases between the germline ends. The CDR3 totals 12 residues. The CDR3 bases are TGTGCCAGCAGCCTCCCGGGGAACATTCAGTACTTC. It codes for CASSLPGNIQYF.

The CDR3 region is CASFLTGFQETQYF. CDR3 nucleotide sequence: TGCGCCAGCTTTTTAACAGGGTTCCAAGAGACCCAGTACTTC. The rearrangement joins TRBV5-1 to TRBJ2-5; D perhaps matches TRBD1 (6 bases). The CDR3 spans 14 residues. V was cut by 7 bases and J by 1 base, with 14 bases left in between. CDR1 is SGHRS, CDR2 YFSETQ, per germline.

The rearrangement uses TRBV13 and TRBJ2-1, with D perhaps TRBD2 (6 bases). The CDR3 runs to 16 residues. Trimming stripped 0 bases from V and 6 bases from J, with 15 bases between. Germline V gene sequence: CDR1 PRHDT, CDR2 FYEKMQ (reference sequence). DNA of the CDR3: TGTGCCAGCAGCTTAGGCCGTGTCCCCGGGGGCAATGAGCAGTTCTTC. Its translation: CASSLGRVPGGNEQFF.

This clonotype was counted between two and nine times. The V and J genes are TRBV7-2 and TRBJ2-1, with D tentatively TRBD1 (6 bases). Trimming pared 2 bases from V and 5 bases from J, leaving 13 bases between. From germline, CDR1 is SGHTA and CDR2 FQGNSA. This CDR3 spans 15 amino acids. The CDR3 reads CASSLWAGVNNEQFF. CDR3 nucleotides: TGTGCCAGCAGCTTATGGGCAGGGGTAAACAATGAGCAGTTCTTC.

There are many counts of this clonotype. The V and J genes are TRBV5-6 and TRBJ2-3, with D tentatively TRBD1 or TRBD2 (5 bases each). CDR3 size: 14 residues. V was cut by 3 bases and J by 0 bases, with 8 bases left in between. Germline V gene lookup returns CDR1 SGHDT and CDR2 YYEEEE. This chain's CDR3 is CASSWGSSTDTQYF. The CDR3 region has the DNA TGTGCCAGCAGCTGGGGGTCTAGCACAGATACGCAGTATTTT.

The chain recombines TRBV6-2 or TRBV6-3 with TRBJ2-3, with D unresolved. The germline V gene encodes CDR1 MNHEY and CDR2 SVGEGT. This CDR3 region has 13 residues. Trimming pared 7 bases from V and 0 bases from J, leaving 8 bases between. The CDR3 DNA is TGTGCCAGCATGGACGGAAGCACAGATACGCAGTATTTT. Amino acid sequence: CASMDGSTDTQYF.

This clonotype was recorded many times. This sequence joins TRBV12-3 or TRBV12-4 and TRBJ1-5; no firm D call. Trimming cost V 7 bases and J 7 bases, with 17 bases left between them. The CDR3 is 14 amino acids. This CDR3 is CASTASGFGQPQHF. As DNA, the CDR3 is TGTGCCAGCACTGCCAGCGGGTTCGGACAGCCCCAGCATTTT.

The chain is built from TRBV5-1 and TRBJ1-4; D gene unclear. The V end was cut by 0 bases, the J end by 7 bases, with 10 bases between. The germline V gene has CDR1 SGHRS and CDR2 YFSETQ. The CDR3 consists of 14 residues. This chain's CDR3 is CASSLDAFSEKLFF. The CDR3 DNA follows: TGCGCCAGCAGCTTGGACGCATTCTCTGAAAAACTGTTTTTT.

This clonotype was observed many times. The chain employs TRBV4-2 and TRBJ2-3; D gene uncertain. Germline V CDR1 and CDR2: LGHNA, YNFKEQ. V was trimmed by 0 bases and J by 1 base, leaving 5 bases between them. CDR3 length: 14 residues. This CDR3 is CASSQDSGTDTQYF. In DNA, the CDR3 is TGTGCCAGCAGCCAAGACTCGGGCACAGATACGCAGTATTTT.

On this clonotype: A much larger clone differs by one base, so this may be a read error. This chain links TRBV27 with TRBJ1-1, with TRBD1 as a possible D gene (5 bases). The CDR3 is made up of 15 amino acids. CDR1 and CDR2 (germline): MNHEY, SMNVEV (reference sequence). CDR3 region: CASSLGAGLNTGAFF. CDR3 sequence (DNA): TGTGCCAGCAGTTTAGGGGCAGGGTTGAACACTGGAGCTTTCTTT.

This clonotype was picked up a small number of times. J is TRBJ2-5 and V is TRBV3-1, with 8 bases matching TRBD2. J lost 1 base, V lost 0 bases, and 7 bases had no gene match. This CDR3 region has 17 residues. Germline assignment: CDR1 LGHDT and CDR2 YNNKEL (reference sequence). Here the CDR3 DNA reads TGTGCCAGCAGCCAAGACACTCGACGGGGGGGCCAAGAGACCCAGTACTTC. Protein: CASSQDTRRGGQETQYF.

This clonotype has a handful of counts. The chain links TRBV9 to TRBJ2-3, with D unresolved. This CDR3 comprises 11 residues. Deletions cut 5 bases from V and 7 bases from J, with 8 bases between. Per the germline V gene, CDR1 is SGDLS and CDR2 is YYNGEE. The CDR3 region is CASSWGHTQYF. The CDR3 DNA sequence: TGTGCCAGCAGTTGGGGTCATACGCAGTATTTT.

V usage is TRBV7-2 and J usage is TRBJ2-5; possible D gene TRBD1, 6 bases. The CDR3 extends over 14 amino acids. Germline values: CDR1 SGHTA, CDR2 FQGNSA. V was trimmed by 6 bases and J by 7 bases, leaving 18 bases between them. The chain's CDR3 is CASRSGQKVGTQYF. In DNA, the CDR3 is TGTGCCAGCAGATCCGGACAGAAGGTCGGGACCCAGTACTTC. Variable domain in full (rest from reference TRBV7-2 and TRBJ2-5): GAGVSQSPSNKVTEKGKDVELRCDPISGHTALYWYRQSLGQGLEFLIYFQGNSAPDKSGLPSDRFSAERTGGSVSTLTIQRTQQEDSAVYLCASRSGQKVGTQYFGPGTRLLVL.

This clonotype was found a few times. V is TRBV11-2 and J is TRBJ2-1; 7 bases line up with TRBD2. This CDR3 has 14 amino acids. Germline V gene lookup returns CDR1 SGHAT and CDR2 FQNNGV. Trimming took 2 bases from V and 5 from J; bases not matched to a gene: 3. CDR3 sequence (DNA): TGTGCCAGCAGCTTATGGGCGGGGGACAATGAGCAGTTCTTC. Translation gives CASSLWAGDNEQFF.

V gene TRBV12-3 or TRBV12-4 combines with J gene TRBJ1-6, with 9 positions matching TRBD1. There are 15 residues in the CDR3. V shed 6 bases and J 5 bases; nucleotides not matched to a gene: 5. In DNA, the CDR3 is TGTGCCAGCAGCTGGGACAGGGTTAATAATTCACCCCTCCACTTT. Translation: CASSWDRVNNSPLHF.

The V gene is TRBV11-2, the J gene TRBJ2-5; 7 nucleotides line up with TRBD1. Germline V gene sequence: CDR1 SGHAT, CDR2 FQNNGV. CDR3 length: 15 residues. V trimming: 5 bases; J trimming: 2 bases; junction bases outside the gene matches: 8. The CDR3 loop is CASSPRPGQQETQYF. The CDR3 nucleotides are TGTGCCAGCAGCCCGCGCCCGGGACAGCAAGAGACCCAGTACTTC.

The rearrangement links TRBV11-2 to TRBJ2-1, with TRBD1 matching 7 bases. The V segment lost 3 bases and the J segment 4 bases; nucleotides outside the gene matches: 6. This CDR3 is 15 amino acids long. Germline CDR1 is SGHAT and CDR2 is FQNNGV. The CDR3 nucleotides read TGTGCCAGCAGCTTCCGACAGGGAAATTACAATGAGCAGTTCTTC. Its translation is CASSFRQGNYNEQFF.

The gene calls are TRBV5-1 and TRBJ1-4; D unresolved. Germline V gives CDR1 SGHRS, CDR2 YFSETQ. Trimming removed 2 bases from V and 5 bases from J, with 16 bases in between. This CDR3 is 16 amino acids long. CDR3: CASSFTKIEPNEKLFF. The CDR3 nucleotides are TGCGCCAGCAGCTTTACCAAAATTGAGCCAAATGAAAAACTGTTTTTT.

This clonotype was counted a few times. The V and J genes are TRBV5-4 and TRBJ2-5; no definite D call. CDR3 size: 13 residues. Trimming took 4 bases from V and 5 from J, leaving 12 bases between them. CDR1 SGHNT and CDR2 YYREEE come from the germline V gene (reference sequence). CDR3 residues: CASSPDLRETQYF. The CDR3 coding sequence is TGTGCCAGCAGCCCGGACCTCCGGGAGACCCAGTACTTC.

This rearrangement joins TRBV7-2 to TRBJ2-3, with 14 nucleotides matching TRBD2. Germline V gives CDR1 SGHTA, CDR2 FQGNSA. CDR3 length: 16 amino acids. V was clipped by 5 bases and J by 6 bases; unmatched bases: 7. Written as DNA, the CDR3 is TGTGCCAGCAGCCTGACTAGCGGGGGGGGGATGGATACGCAGTATTTT. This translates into CASSLTSGGGMDTQYF.

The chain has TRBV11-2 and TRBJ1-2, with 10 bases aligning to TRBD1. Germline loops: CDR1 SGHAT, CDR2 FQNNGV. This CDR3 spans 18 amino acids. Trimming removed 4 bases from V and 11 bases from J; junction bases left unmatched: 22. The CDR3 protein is CASSSFSGSATGGNGYTF. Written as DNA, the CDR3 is TGTGCCAGCAGCTCCTTTTCCGGGAGTGCGACAGGGGGCAACGGTTACACCTTC. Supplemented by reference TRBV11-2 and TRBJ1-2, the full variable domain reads EAGVAQSPRYKIIEKRQSVAFWCNPISGHATLYWYQQILGQGPKLLIQFQNNGVVDDSQLPKDRFSAERLKGVDSTLKIQPAKLEDSAVYLCASSSFSGSATGGNGYTFGSGTRLTVV.

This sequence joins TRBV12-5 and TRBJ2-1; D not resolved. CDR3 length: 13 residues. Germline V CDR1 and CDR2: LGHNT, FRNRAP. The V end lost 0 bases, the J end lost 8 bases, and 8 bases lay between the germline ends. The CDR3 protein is CASGLVGIDEQFF. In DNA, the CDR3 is TGTGCTAGTGGTTTGGTAGGGATCGATGAGCAGTTCTTC.

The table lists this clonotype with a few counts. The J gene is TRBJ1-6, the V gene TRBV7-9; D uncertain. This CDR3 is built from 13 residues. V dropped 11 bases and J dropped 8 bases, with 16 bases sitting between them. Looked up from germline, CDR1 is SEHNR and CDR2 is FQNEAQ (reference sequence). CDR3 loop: CAGGSTFDSPLHF. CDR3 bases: TGTGCCGGAGGGAGTACCTTCGATTCACCCCTCCACTTT.

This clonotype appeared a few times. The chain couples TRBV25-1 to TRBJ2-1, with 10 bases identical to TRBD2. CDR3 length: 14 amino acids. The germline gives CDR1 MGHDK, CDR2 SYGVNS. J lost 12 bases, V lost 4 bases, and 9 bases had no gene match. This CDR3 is CASSVSGGAGRQFF. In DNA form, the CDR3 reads TGTGCCAGCAGTGTAAGCGGGGGGGCGGGTAGGCAGTTCTTC.

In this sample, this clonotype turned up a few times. CDR3 protein: CASSELGGSGTEAFF. CDR3 nucleotides: TGTGCCAGCAGTGAATTGGGAGGTTCTGGCACTGAAGCTTTCTTT. The rearrangement uses TRBV25-1 and TRBJ1-1; D is uncertain. The CDR3 spans 15 residues. CDR1 MGHDK and CDR2 SYGVNS come from the germline V gene. V shed 1 base and J shed 4 bases, with 13 bases lying between them.